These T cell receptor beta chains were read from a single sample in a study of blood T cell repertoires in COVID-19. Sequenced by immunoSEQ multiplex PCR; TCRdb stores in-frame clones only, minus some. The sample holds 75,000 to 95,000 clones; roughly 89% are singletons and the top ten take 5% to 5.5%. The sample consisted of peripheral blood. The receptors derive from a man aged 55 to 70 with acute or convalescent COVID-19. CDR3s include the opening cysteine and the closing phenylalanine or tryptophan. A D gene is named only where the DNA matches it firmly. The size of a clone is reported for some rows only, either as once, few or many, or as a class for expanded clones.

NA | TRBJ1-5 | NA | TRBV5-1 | CASSLSAGGNQPQHF | TGCGCCAGCAGCTTGTCGGCAGGGGGCAATCAGCCCCAGCATTTT
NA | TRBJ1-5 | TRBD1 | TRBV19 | CASGDRTNQPQHF | TGTGCCAGCGGGGACAGAACCAATCAGCCCCAGCATTTT
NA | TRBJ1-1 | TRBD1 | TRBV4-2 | CASSQGQGKGGEAFF | TGTGCCAGCAGCCAGGGACAGGGAAAGGGGGGTGAAGCTTTCTTT
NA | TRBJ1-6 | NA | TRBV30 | CAWSHQGFNNSPLHF | TGTGCCTGGAGTCATCAGGGTTTTAATAATTCACCCCTCCACTTT
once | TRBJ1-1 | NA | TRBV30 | CAWSVRENTEAFF | TGTGCCTGGAGTGTACGAGAAAACACTGAAGCTTTCTTT
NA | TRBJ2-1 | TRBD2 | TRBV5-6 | CASSLLAGGPRNEQFF | TGTGCCAGCAGCCTACTAGCGGGGGGGCCGAGAAATGAGCAGTTCTTC
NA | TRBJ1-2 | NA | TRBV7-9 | CASSLGSGEGYGYTF | TGTGCCAGCAGCTTAGGTTCAGGGGAGGGCTATGGCTACACCTTC
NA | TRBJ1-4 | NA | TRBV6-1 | CASSERGKDEKLFF | TGTGCCAGCAGTGAAAGGGGGAAAGACGAAAAACTGTTTTTT
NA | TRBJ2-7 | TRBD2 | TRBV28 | CASRDGTSGAYYEQYF | TGTGCCAGCAGGGACGGGACTAGCGGGGCGTACTACGAGCAGTACTTC
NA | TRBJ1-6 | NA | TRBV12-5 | CASGLDGKSPLHF | TGTGCTAGTGGCCTAGACGGTAAATCACCCCTCCACTTT
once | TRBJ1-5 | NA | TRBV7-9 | CASSLASGNQPQHF | TGTGCCAGCAGCTTAGCGTCGGGAAATCAGCCCCAGCATTTT
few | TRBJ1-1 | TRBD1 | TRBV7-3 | CASSFKRGTDAFF | TGTGCCAGCAGCTTTAAACGCGGGACAGACGCTTTCTTT
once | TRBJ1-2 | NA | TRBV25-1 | CASSGPAPEEGYTF | TGTGCCAGCAGTGGCCCAGCTCCGGAGGAAGGCTACACCTTC
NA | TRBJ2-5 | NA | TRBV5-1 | CASSLGAGRETQYF | TGCGCCAGCAGCTTGGGTGCAGGTCGAGAGACCCAGTACTTC
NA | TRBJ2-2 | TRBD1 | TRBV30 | CAWTGTATGELFF | TGTGCCTGGACCGGGACAGCTACCGGGGAGCTGTTTTTT
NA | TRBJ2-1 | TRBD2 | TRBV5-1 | CASRDGTRNGNEQFF | TGCGCCAGCAGAGACGGGACTAGGAATGGCAATGAGCAGTTCTTC
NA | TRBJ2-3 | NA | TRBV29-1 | CSVETLDYTDTQYF | TGCAGCGTTGAAACACTAGATTACACAGATACGCAGTATTTT
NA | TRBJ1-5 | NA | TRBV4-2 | CASSQDRYSNQPQHF | TGTGCCAGCAGCCAAGATAGATATAGCAATCAGCCCCAGCATTTT
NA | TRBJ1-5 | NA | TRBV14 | CASSQAGNQPQHF | TGTGCCAGCAGCCAAGCGGGTAATCAGCCCCAGCATTTT
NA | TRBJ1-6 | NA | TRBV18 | CASSPIGGPSPLHF | TGTGCCAGCTCACCGATCGGGGGGCCGTCACCCCTCCACTTT
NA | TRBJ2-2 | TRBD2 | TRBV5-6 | CASSLVSSGGTGELFF | TGTGCCAGCAGCTTGGTGTCTAGCGGGGGCACCGGGGAGCTGTTTTTT
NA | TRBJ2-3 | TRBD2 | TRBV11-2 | CASSLDPTSGYTDTQYF | TGTGCCAGCAGCTTAGACCCCACTAGCGGTTACACAGATACGCAGTATTTT
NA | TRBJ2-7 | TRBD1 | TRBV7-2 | CASSRAGQVTYEQYF | TGTGCCAGCAGCAGGGCGGGACAGGTAACCTACGAGCAGTACTTC
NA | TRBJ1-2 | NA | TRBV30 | CAWSLSYGYTF | TGTGCCTGGAGTCTTAGCTATGGCTACACCTTC
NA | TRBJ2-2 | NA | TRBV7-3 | CATQEGGPDTGELFF | TGTGCCACCCAGGAGGGGGGGCCGGACACCGGGGAGCTGTTTTTT
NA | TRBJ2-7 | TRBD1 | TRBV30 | CAWSTGTGASYEQYF | TGTGCCTGGAGTACCGGGACAGGGGCCTCGTACGAGCAGTACTTC
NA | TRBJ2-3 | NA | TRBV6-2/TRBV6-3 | CASSTGDSGVTDTQYF | TGTGCCAGCAGCACAGGGGATAGCGGGGTCACAGATACGCAGTATTTT
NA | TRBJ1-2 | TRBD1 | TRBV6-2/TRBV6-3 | CASSYLRGRLEYGYTF | TGTGCCAGCAGTTACTTAAGGGGGCGTCTGGAATATGGCTACACCTTC
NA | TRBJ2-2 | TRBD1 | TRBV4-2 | CASSLGQLNTGELFF | TGTGCCAGCAGCTTGGGACAGCTTAACACCGGGGAGCTGTTTTTT
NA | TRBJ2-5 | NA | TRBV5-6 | CASSLGGFNQETQYF | TGTGCCAGCAGCTTGGGCGGGTTTAATCAAGAGACCCAGTACTTC
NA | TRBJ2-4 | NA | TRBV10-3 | CASNAGQGIQYF | TGTGCCTCTAACGCGGGGCAGGGCATTCAGTACTTC
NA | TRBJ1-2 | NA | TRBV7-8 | CASSRPGAMYGYTF | TGTGCCAGCAGCAGACCGGGAGCCATGTATGGCTACACCTTC
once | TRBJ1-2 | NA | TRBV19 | CASSPPGFGYTF | TGTGCCAGTAGCCCACCGGGGTTTGGCTACACCTTC